Presented here are 25 T cell receptor beta chains from one specimen sequenced in a study of T cells in Graves' hyperthyroidism and ophthalmopathy. Amplified regions were TCR beta CDR3 sequences from RNA transcripts. First-round RT-PCR with HTBI primers amplified the TCR CDR3 region. MiXCR, applied by TCRdb to the multiplex PCR reads, yields one record per CDR3 protein. In the table there are fewer than 650,000 distinct CDR3 sequences, about 15% of which are singletons. Sequencing used blood. The receptors derive from a woman aged 40 to 50 with Graves' hyperthyroidism.

In its sample, this clonotype was seen many times. V gene TRBV2 combines with J gene TRBJ2-2; the D gene is possibly TRBD1 (6 bases). Germline loops: CDR1 SNHLY, CDR2 FYNNEI. With 6 bases removed from V and 0 bases from J, the gap between germline ends came to 11 bases. The CDR3 contains 15 residues. Here the CDR3 reads CASRLRGANTGELFF. The CDR3 nucleotides read TGTGCCAGCAGGCTCAGGGGAGCGAACACCGGGGAGCTGTTTTTT.

This clonotype occurred a few times. The chain employs TRBV6-1 and TRBJ2-1; D possibly uses TRBD1 or TRBD2 (5 bases each). The CDR3 spans 15 residues. V lost 5 bases, J lost 9 bases, and 20 bases lay in between. Germline V gives CDR1 MNHNS, CDR2 SASEGT. CDR3 region: CASSRGESDTGEQFF. The CDR3 DNA reads as TGTGCCAGCAGTCGAGGGGAATCTGATACCGGTGAGCAGTTCTTC.

Ten or more counts support this clonotype. The rearrangement links TRBV28 to TRBJ2-5, with 8 bases fitting TRBD1. The CDR3 is 15 amino acids. J lost 6 bases, V lost 7 bases, and 13 bases had no gene match. Per germline, CDR1 MDHEN and CDR2 SYDVKM. The CDR3, as DNA: TGTGCCAGCATCCACCTGGACAGGGATCAGCAGACCCAGTACTTC. Residues: CASIHLDRDQQTQYF.

On this clonotype itself: Relative to the germline gene, one junction end is altered; a read error may explain this. The rearrangement uses TRBV6-2 or TRBV6-3 and TRBJ2-2; 7 bases are a match to TRBD1. Looked up from germline, CDR1 is MNHEY and CDR2 is SVGEGT. The length of the CDR3 is 14 residues. The CDR3 nucleotides are TGTGCCAGCACCCTACACAGGGGCACCGGGAAGCTGTTTTTT. The encoded protein is CASTLHRGTGKLFF.

This clonotype was detected many times. This sequence joins TRBV28 and TRBJ1-2; 8 bases align to TRBD1. Germline V lookup: CDR1 MDHEN, CDR2 SYDVKM. V shed 3 bases and J 8 bases; nucleotides not matched to a gene: 8. The length of the CDR3 is 14 residues. The CDR3 protein is CASSFPQGARGYTF. The CDR3 bases are TGTGCCAGCAGTTTTCCCCAGGGGGCGCGAGGCTACACCTTC.

This clonotype was seen only a few times. The chain links TRBV7-9 to TRBJ2-1; 10 bases match TRBD2. The germline V gene encodes CDR1 SEHNR and CDR2 FQNEAQ (reference sequence). CDR3 size: 17 residues. V trimming: 0 bases; J trimming: 6 bases; junction bases outside the gene matches: 8. CDR3 residues: CASSLALLAGETNEQFF. The CDR3 DNA reads TGTGCCAGCAGCTTAGCCCTTCTAGCGGGAGAGACCAATGAGCAGTTCTTC.

At least ten counts were recorded for this clonotype. J is TRBJ2-5 and V is TRBV2, with 7 nucleotides matching TRBD1. The CDR3 spans 14 residues. From germline, CDR1 is SNHLY and CDR2 FYNNEI. V shed 11 bases and J 5 bases; nucleotides not matched to a gene: 14. The CDR3, as DNA: TGTGCCGGGCTTTATATGACAGGGTTGGAGACCCAGTACTTC. Amino acids: CAGLYMTGLETQYF.

The genes are TRBV5-6 and TRBJ1-5; D remains ambiguous. This CDR3 contains 13 residues. In germline, CDR1 is SGHDT, CDR2 YYEEEE. Trimming pared 5 bases from V and 4 bases from J, leaving 10 bases between. The CDR3 coding sequence is TGTGCCAGCAGTTGGGCAGCGAATCAGCCCCAGCATTTT. It specifies CASSWAANQPQHF.

At least ten counts were recorded for this clonotype. The chain couples TRBV29-1 to TRBJ2-7; 7 positions agree with TRBD1. V shed 7 bases and J 1 base; nucleotides not matched to a gene: 4. The CDR3 runs 12 residues. Germline lookup yields CDR1 SQVTM and CDR2 ANQGSEA. CDR3 loop: CSARDRSYEQYF. The CDR3 DNA follows: TGCAGCGCACGGGACAGATCCTACGAGCAGTACTTC.

The chain has TRBV20-1 and TRBJ1-1; maybe TRBD1 (6 bases). Per germline, CDR1 DFQATT and CDR2 SNEGSKA (reference sequence). V was cut by 1 base and J by 0 bases, with 9 bases left in between. The CDR3 is 14 residues long. CDR3 amino acids: CSARADSMNTEAFF. In DNA form, the CDR3 reads TGCAGTGCTAGAGCGGACAGTATGAACACTGAAGCTTTCTTT.

Ten or more counts support this clonotype. The genes are TRBV18 and TRBJ2-1; no reliable D call. This CDR3 region has 15 residues. Deletions cut 3 bases from V and 0 bases from J, with 9 bases between. The germline gives CDR1 KGHSH, CDR2 LQKENI. For the CDR3, the DNA is TGTGCCAGCTCACCGGCCGTAAACTCCTACAATGAGCAGTTCTTC. It yields the protein CASSPAVNSYNEQFF.

The sample holds many counts of this clonotype. V and J are TRBV4-1 and TRBJ1-1, with 7 nucleotides matching TRBD1. This CDR3 is built from 15 residues. Germline assignment: CDR1 MGHRA and CDR2 YSYEKL. The junction had 4 bases not matched to a gene; V was cut back by 2 bases and J by 1 base. CDR3 nucleotides: TGCGCCAGCAGCCAAACCGGGACAGAGAACACTGAAGCTTTCTTT. It is translated as CASSQTGTENTEAFF.

This clonotype was recorded many times. The chain combines TRBV5-1 with TRBJ2-3; the match to TRBD2 covers 8 bases. The trim removed 7 bases at V and 0 bases at J, leaving 4 bases unmatched. The CDR3 extends over 14 amino acids. Germline V lookup: CDR1 SGHRS, CDR2 YFSETQ. CDR3: CASGLAGSTDTQYF. CDR3 coding DNA: TGCGCCAGCGGCCTAGCGGGTAGCACAGATACGCAGTATTTT.

Ten or more counts support this clonotype. The rearrangement links TRBV12-3 or TRBV12-4 to TRBJ1-1, with D maybe TRBD1 (5 bases). Trimming pared 5 bases from V and 6 bases from J, leaving 25 bases between. The CDR3 extends over 17 amino acids. CDR3 nucleotides: TGTGCCAGCAGTCCATGGGGTGGCAGGAGGGGAAAGGCTGAAGCTTTCTTT. This codes for CASSPWGGRRGKAEAFF.

The chain couples TRBV5-4 to TRBJ2-1; 10 bases agree with TRBD2. The CDR3 length is 15 residues. Per germline, CDR1 SGHNT and CDR2 YYREEE (reference sequence). Unmatched junction bases numbered 5, after V lost 2 bases and J lost 6 bases. The CDR3 spells CASSFVAGGFNEQFF. The CDR3, as DNA: TGTGCCAGCAGCTTCGTAGCGGGAGGCTTCAATGAGCAGTTCTTC.

This chain uses TRBV5-6 with TRBJ2-7; perhaps TRBD2 as D (6 bases). V shed 3 bases and J shed 6 bases, with 16 bases lying between them. The CDR3 length is 14 residues. Germline-derived CDR1 and CDR2 are SGHDT and YYEEEE. The CDR3 region is CASSSGLLSSEQYF. CDR3 DNA: TGTGCCAGCAGCTCGGGACTCCTATCGTCCGAGCAGTACTTC. Using reference TRBV5-6 and TRBJ2-7 for the parts outside the CDR3, the full variable domain is DAGVTQSPTHLIKTRGQQVTLRCSPKSGHDTVSWYQQALGQGPQFIFQYYEEEERQRGNFPDRFSGHQFPNYSSELNVNALLLGDSALYLCASSSGLLSSEQYFGPGTRLTVT.

Ten or more counts support this clonotype. The chain employs TRBV28 and TRBJ1-2, with TRBD1 matching over 8 bases. Germline values: CDR1 MDHEN, CDR2 SYDVKM. This CDR3 spans 13 amino acids. V lost 5 bases to trimming and J lost 4 bases; unmatched junction nucleotides: 3. CDR3: CASSPGTGYGYTF. The DNA of the CDR3 is TGTGCCAGCAGTCCCGGGACAGGCTATGGCTACACCTTC.

This clonotype has a count of ten or more. The chain employs TRBV27 and TRBJ2-3; 7 positions match TRBD1. V shed 6 bases and J 2 bases; nucleotides not matched to a gene: 8. Germline lookup yields CDR1 MNHEY and CDR2 SMNVEV (reference sequence). The CDR3 runs to 15 residues. CDR3 bases: TGTGCCAGCAGCCCCGACAGGGCTTTCACAGATACGCAGTATTTT. Protein product: CASSPDRAFTDTQYF.

This chain connects TRBV28 to TRBJ1-1, with TRBD1 as a possible D gene (6 bases). The germline V gene encodes CDR1 MDHEN and CDR2 SYDVKM. Trimming removed 6 bases from V and 12 bases from J, with 20 bases in between. This CDR3 spans 13 amino acids. The CDR3 sequence: CASRIDRSGGTFF. The DNA for the CDR3 is TGTGCCAGCAGGATCGACAGGTCCGGGGGAACTTTCTTT.

This chain uses TRBV12-3 or TRBV12-4 with TRBJ2-3; TRBD2 matches at 8 bases. The V and J ends lost 0 bases and 0 bases, in that order; junction bases with no gene match: 5. The CDR3 runs to 17 residues. The CDR3 is CASSLALSGASTDTQYF. CDR3 nucleotides: TGTGCCAGCAGTTTAGCGCTTAGCGGGGCTAGCACAGATACGCAGTATTTT.

In this sample, this clonotype turned up many times. The CDR3 sequence is CASSLVRSEQYF. The DNA of the CDR3 is TGTGCCAGCAGTTTAGTCAGGTCCGAGCAGTACTTC. The rearrangement uses TRBV12-3 or TRBV12-4 and TRBJ2-7; D unresolved. The germline V and J ends were trimmed by 1 base and 6 bases, with 7 bases remaining between them. The CDR3 consists of 12 residues.

This clonotype was picked up many times. The chain carries TRBV28 and TRBJ2-5, with D tentatively TRBD2 (5 bases). V shed 3 bases and J shed 5 bases, with 10 bases lying between them. The CDR3 has 13 residues. Germline CDR1 is MDHEN and CDR2 is SYDVKM. The CDR3 reads CASSFRGPETQYF. In nucleotides, the CDR3 is TGTGCCAGCAGTTTTCGGGGTCCGGAGACCCAGTACTTC.

This clonotype was seen at least ten times. The genes are TRBV10-2 and TRBJ2-7, with D tentatively TRBD2 (7 bases). The V and J ends lost 8 bases and 7 bases respectively, with 15 bases between them. Germline values: CDR1 WSHSY, CDR2 SAAADI. The CDR3 loop spans 12 amino acids. DNA of the CDR3: TGCGCCAGCGGGGGAGGGGGGTGGGAGCAGTACTTC. Amino acid sequence: CASGGGGWEQYF.

V usage is TRBV12-3 or TRBV12-4 and J usage is TRBJ2-1; tentatively, D is TRBD1 (5 bases). The CDR3 has 14 residues. Trimming took off 2 bases at V and 6 bases at J, with 11 bases between the two ends. Here the CDR3 DNA reads TGTGCCAGCAGTTTATCAGGGAACCCCAATGAGCAGTTCTTC. The encoded protein is CASSLSGNPNEQFF.

This chain links TRBV14 with TRBJ1-1; 9 bases fit TRBD1. V dropped 0 bases and J dropped 3; count of bases not matched to a gene: 11. The CDR3 runs 18 residues. The germline gives CDR1 SGHDN, CDR2 FVKESK. CDR3 residues: CASSQDRMGQGLYTEAFF. CDR3 DNA: TGTGCCAGCAGCCAAGATCGAATGGGACAGGGTCTGTACACTGAAGCTTTCTTT.